Listed below are T cell receptor beta chains from one sample, sequenced in a study of type 1 regulatory T cells. TCRdb reanalysed the reads using MiXCR and keeps one entry per CDR3 protein. The repertoire holds about 62,000 distinct CDR3 sequences, with approximately 67% as singletons. The antigens these receptors bind are not known. The source material was cultured non-Tr1 T cells, either the whole culture or a sorted T cell fraction (not recorded which). The source is a human donor in good health. CDR3s include the opening cysteine and the closing phenylalanine or tryptophan. The order of the fields is V gene, J gene, clone size, D gene, CDR3 protein, CDR3 DNA. A D gene is named only where the DNA matches it firmly. Clone size appears in some rows only: once, few, many, or a class for an expanded clone.

v_call: TRBV4-1; j_call: TRBJ2-7; clone_size: NA; d_call: NA; cdr3_aa: CASSQEPSAAYEQYF; cdr3_nt: TGCGCCAGCAGCCAAGAACCCAGCGCAGCCTACGAGCAGTACTTC
v_call: TRBV5-1; j_call: TRBJ2-7; clone_size: once; d_call: NA; cdr3_aa: CASSLDTRVYEQYF; cdr3_nt: TGCGCCAGCAGCTTAGACACTAGGGTCTACGAGCAGTACTTC
v_call: TRBV29-1; j_call: TRBJ1-2; clone_size: NA; d_call: TRBD1; cdr3_aa: CSVEGFDRAVGGYTF; cdr3_nt: TGCAGCGTTGAAGGTTTTGACAGGGCGGTCGGAGGCTACACCTTC
v_call: TRBV2; j_call: TRBJ2-1; clone_size: NA; d_call: TRBD2; cdr3_aa: CASSDINGLAGVGEQFF; cdr3_nt: TGTGCCAGCAGTGATATAAACGGACTAGCGGGAGTGGGTGAGCAGTTCTTC
v_call: TRBV7-9; j_call: TRBJ1-2; clone_size: NA; d_call: NA; cdr3_aa: CASSPDDRGGYTF; cdr3_nt: TGTGCCAGCAGCCCGGACGACCGGGGTGGCTACACCTTC
v_call: TRBV5-1; j_call: TRBJ2-3; clone_size: NA; d_call: NA; cdr3_aa: CASSSGPGYTDTQYF; cdr3_nt: TGCGCCAGCAGCTCCGGACCGGGTTACACAGATACGCAGTATTTT
v_call: TRBV7-6; j_call: TRBJ2-7; clone_size: NA; d_call: NA; cdr3_aa: CASSSVPGSIYEQYF; cdr3_nt: TGTGCCAGCAGCTCAGTCCCCGGTTCCATCTACGAGCAGTACTTC
v_call: TRBV12-3/TRBV12-4; j_call: TRBJ2-1; clone_size: NA; d_call: TRBD1; cdr3_aa: CASSLPGQGGGSVQFF; cdr3_nt: TGTGCCAGCAGTTTACCCGGACAGGGTGGGGGAAGTGTGCAGTTCTTC
v_call: TRBV6-5; j_call: TRBJ2-7; clone_size: NA; d_call: TRBD1; cdr3_aa: CASRGTGLGEQYF; cdr3_nt: TGTGCCAGCAGGGGGACAGGGCTCGGGGAGCAGTACTTC
v_call: TRBV20-1; j_call: TRBJ2-5; clone_size: NA; d_call: NA; cdr3_aa: CRNSAGAEHSPETQYF; cdr3_nt: TGCAGAAACTCCGCGGGGGCGGAACATTCTCCGGAGACCCAGTACTTC
v_call: TRBV28; j_call: TRBJ2-7; clone_size: NA; d_call: TRBD1; cdr3_aa: CASRDRGRKEQYF; cdr3_nt: TGTGCCAGCAGGGACAGGGGGCGGAAAGAGCAGTACTTC
v_call: TRBV20-1; j_call: TRBJ2-1; clone_size: few; d_call: TRBD2; cdr3_aa: CSATSGSASYNEQFF; cdr3_nt: TGCAGTGCCACGAGCGGGAGCGCCTCCTACAATGAGCAGTTCTTC
v_call: TRBV25-1; j_call: TRBJ1-2; clone_size: NA; d_call: NA; cdr3_aa: CASSFDGYTF; cdr3_nt: TGTGCCAGCAGTTTTGATGGCTACACCTTC
v_call: TRBV5-5; j_call: TRBJ2-2; clone_size: NA; d_call: NA; cdr3_aa: CASRYGGTGELFF; cdr3_nt: TGTGCCAGCAGATATGGGGGGACCGGGGAGCTGTTTTTT
v_call: TRBV5-5; j_call: TRBJ2-2; clone_size: NA; d_call: NA; cdr3_aa: CASSPGPPGGELFF; cdr3_nt: TGTGCCAGCAGCCCGGGACCGCCGGGCGGGGAGCTGTTTTTT
v_call: TRBV6-2/TRBV6-3; j_call: TRBJ2-6; clone_size: NA; d_call: TRBD1; cdr3_aa: CASSLDRFEGANVLTF; cdr3_nt: TGTGCCAGCAGTTTGGACAGGTTTGAAGGGGCCAACGTCCTGACTTTC
v_call: TRBV4-2; j_call: TRBJ2-6; clone_size: once; d_call: TRBD1; cdr3_aa: CASSINRDRGLWANVLTF; cdr3_nt: TGTGCCAGCAGTATAAACCGGGACAGGGGTCTCTGGGCCAACGTCCTGACTTTC
v_call: TRBV25-1; j_call: TRBJ2-4; clone_size: NA; d_call: NA; cdr3_aa: CASSVERLGNIQYF; cdr3_nt: TGTGCCAGCAGTGTTGAGCGGTTGGGGAACATTCAGTACTTC
v_call: TRBV12-3/TRBV12-4; j_call: TRBJ1-3; clone_size: NA; d_call: NA; cdr3_aa: CASSLVGGRGVGNTIYF; cdr3_nt: TGTGCCAGCAGTTTAGTGGGGGGCCGGGGTGTTGGAAACACCATATATTTT
v_call: TRBV6-4; j_call: TRBJ1-2; clone_size: NA; d_call: NA; cdr3_aa: CASSPGPANYGYTF; cdr3_nt: TGTGCCAGCAGCCCCGGCCCGGCTAACTATGGCTACACCTTC
v_call: TRBV29-1; j_call: TRBJ2-3; clone_size: NA; d_call: NA; cdr3_aa: CIVFEDTQYF; cdr3_nt: TGCATAGTATTTGAGGATACGCAGTATTTT
v_call: TRBV12-3/TRBV12-4; j_call: TRBJ1-1; clone_size: NA; d_call: NA; cdr3_aa: CASSPEMGRPDTEAFF; cdr3_nt: TGTGCCAGCAGTCCCGAAATGGGAAGGCCCGACACTGAAGCTTTCTTT
v_call: TRBV5-1; j_call: TRBJ1-2; clone_size: NA; d_call: NA; cdr3_aa: CASSSGALRDYGYTF; cdr3_nt: TGCGCCAGCAGCTCCGGGGCTTTGAGGGACTATGGCTACACCTTC
v_call: TRBV5-1; j_call: TRBJ1-2; clone_size: NA; d_call: NA; cdr3_aa: CASSLVLGGVNYGYTF; cdr3_nt: TGCGCCAGCAGCTTGGTGTTGGGTGGGGTGAACTATGGCTACACCTTC
v_call: TRBV20-1; j_call: TRBJ2-2; clone_size: few; d_call: NA; cdr3_aa: CSARDGRDGKIGELFF; cdr3_nt: TGCAGTGCTAGAGATGGAAGGGACGGGAAGATCGGGGAGCTGTTTTTT